This T cell receptor beta chain was retrieved from a study of blood T cell repertoires in COVID-19 (dated by TCRdb to the early 2020s). Describing the broader study: Samples from collaborators originated in the United States, Italy and Spain and spanned both the acute and convalescent phases of COVID-19. The prospective study material was composed of cDNA or gDNA derived from T cells, B-cell-depleted T cells, or PBMCs. Subjects who had been exposed to COVID-19, were actively infected with it, or had recovered from it provided the deeply sampled blood TCRbeta repertoires that made up the dataset. The repertoires were released in a freely available public database meant as a resource for research on the immune response to SARS-CoV-2. The samples were drawn from the first 160 participants of the ongoing ImmuneRACE study and from over 950 subjects provided by 6 global collaborators. Nearly every sample came with metadata listing a de-identified subject ID, COVID-19 status, age in years and sex. Where available, HLA class I and class II types were obtained from metadata supplied by the sample provider rather than from assay-based typing.

Whole blood was collected in K2EDTA tubes by collaborating institutions according to the institutions' own protocols. For TCRbeta analysis, collaborators shipped samples as frozen whole blood, isolated PBMCs, or DNA extracted from either of those sample types. Based on the germline V gene (reference sequence), the CDR1 and CDR2 sequences are LNHNV and YYDKDF. Its CDR3 holds 15 amino acids, cysteine through phenylalanine. This entry keeps only the CDR3 DNA: 45 bases, framed from base 1. V loses 3 bases at its end and J loses 3 bases; junction bases beyond the gene matches: 2. Overall results and qualifications from the work: Clinical and demographic metadata were provided uncurated, with the amount varying by source and participant.

With respect to this clone: Its specific antigen is unknown. Base qualities are not provided; no much larger clone lies one nucleotide away.

TCRbeta CDR3 regions were amplified from genomic DNA by means of the immunoSEQ Assay, a bias-controlled multiplex PCR. The source study handled its data this way. The number of nucleated cells in each sample was estimated by amplification of reference gene primers within the assay. To quantify the absolute abundance of each unique TCRbeta CDR3 rearrangement, sequence reads were collapsed and filtered. For each sample, productive Simpson clonality was calculated by taking the square root of Simpson's diversity index across productive rearrangements. TCRdb stores this immuneACCESS table with in-frame sequences only. Part of the clones is absent; in the studies checked, under half of the shortfall reflects unresolved V genes, and no reason is known for the rest. That table furnishes V, J and clone size, whereas the DNA furnished D and trimming. This sample comprises under 250,000 clones, approximately 82% of them detected only once. The top ten clones comprise just over 2.5% of the sample.

This TCR was sampled from a woman in her 70s with active or convalescent COVID-19. Sequencing was carried out using peripheral blood. The chain uses TRBV15 and TRBJ1-6, with TRBD1 identical over 7 junction bases. The CDR3 reads as follows: CATSSDRVYNSPLHF. The base sequence is TGTGCCACCAGCAGCGACAGGGTCTATAATTCACCCCTCCACTTT. The full variable domain, with segments outside the CDR3 supplied by the reference TRBV15 and TRBJ1-6 proteins, appears as DAMVIQNPRYQVTQFGKPVTLSCSQTLNHNVMYWYQQKSSQAPKLLFHYYDKDFNNEADTPDNFQSRRPNTSFCFLDIRSPGLGDTAMYLCATSSDRVYNSPLHFGNGTRLTVT.